This T cell receptor (beta chain) was retrieved from a study of blood T cells in healthy people across ages. A sample-barcoded 5' primer and a J-beta primer mix were used in a second PCR of about 6 to 11 cycles. MiXCR was run by TCRdb on the 5' RACE reads, yielding one entry per CDR3 protein. The data contain about 800,000 distinct CDR3 sequences, about 46% of them singletons. CDR3 length equals 13 residues. With 8 bases removed from V and 2 bases from J, the gap between germline ends came to 12 bases. Germline V lookup: CDR1 MNHEY, CDR2 SVGAGI. Sample: blood. This receptor was obtained from a man at least 80 years old in good health. The genes are TRBV6-5 and TRBJ1-1; D might be TRBD1 (6 bases). Here the CDR3 DNA reads TGTGCCAGCCAACCGGGGGGCAACACTGAAGCTTTCTTT. Its protein product is CASQPGGNTEAFF.